Each of the 14 T cell receptor beta chains below was sequenced from the same sample in a study of T cell repertoires in cytomegalovirus infection. These receptors lack a known antigen. One entry per CDR3 protein results from TCRdb running MiXCR on the reads. The sample records hundreds of thousands of distinct CDR3 sequences, more than 25% being singletons. The sequencing used cultured CD8+ T cells from PBMCs, collected from culture after CMV antigen stimulation. These receptors all come from a human donor in good health (CMV status not recorded). Some clones in this sample may be carry-over from other donors' samples.

The CDR3 DNA sequence: TGTGCCAGCAGCGCCTCTAGCGGGGGGGCCCCAGAGACCCAGTACTTC. It yields the protein CASSASSGGAPETQYF. The chain couples TRBV9 to TRBJ2-5, with TRBD2 matching over 12 bases. Looked up from germline, CDR1 is SGDLS and CDR2 is YYNGEE. The CDR3 length is 16 residues. V was pared by 3 bases and J by 4 bases, with 7 bases of the junction left unmatched.

Only a few counts were recorded for this clonotype. The chain couples TRBV7-9 to TRBJ1-4; 10 positions agree with TRBD1. The J segment lost 8 bases and the V segment lost 6 bases, leaving 9 bases of the junction unmatched. CDR3 length: 15 amino acids. The germline V gene has CDR1 SEHNR and CDR2 FQNEAQ (reference sequence). CDR3 amino acids: CASRQTGGFGEKLFF. The CDR3 nucleotides are TGTGCCAGCAGACAGACAGGGGGCTTCGGAGAAAAACTGTTTTTT.

This clonotype was recorded once. The chain couples TRBV9 to TRBJ1-2; 9 bases are a match to TRBD1. Germline lookup yields CDR1 SGDLS and CDR2 YYNGEE. The length of the CDR3 is 16 residues. V shed 3 bases and J 6 bases; nucleotides not matched to a gene: 12. The CDR3 DNA sequence: TGTGCCAGCAGCGCTCATCCGGACAGGGGAGGGGATGGCTACACCTTC. Amino acid sequence: CASSAHPDRGGDGYTF.

This clonotype was counted between two and nine times. This rearrangement joins TRBV7-3 to TRBJ2-5; TRBD2 matches 14 bases. The germline V gene encodes CDR1 SGHTA and CDR2 FQGTGA. Germline trimming cut 5 bases from V and 3 bases from J; bases unmatched to any gene: 8. This CDR3 has 17 residues. In nucleotides, the CDR3 is TGTGCCAGCAGCCGGACTAGCGGGGGGCCATTCAAAGAGACCCAGTACTTC. This encodes CASSRTSGGPFKETQYF.

The genes are TRBV27 and TRBJ2-3; a possible D gene is TRBD2 (6 bases). Germline V gives CDR1 MNHEY, CDR2 SMNVEV (reference sequence). The CDR3 spans 15 residues. V dropped 2 bases and J dropped 3 bases, with 12 bases sitting between them. The CDR3 DNA sequence: TGTGCCAGCAGTTTAGCGGGACTCTTTACAGATACGCAGTATTTT. It translates to CASSLAGLFTDTQYF.

This rearrangement joins TRBV9 to TRBJ1-2; no firm D call. The CDR3 sequence is 15 residues long. Germline CDR1 is SGDLS and CDR2 is YYNGEE. V lost 0 bases and J lost 5, with 14 bases in between. This CDR3 reads CASSVGAGLDYGYTF. CDR3 nucleotide sequence: TGTGCCAGCAGCGTAGGGGCAGGACTCGATTATGGCTACACCTTC.

CDR3 sequence (DNA): TGTGCCAGCAGTTTATCGCCAGGGGCGATGAACACTGAAGCTTTCTTT. Residues: CASSLSPGAMNTEAFF. The J gene is TRBJ1-1, the V gene TRBV27, with TRBD1 as a possible D gene (6 bases). Germline V lookup: CDR1 MNHEY, CDR2 SMNVEV (reference sequence). This CDR3 is 16 amino acids long. The V gene lost 0 bases and the J gene lost 0 bases, with 11 bases spanning the gap.

This clonotype was detected ten times or more. The chain combines TRBV7-2 with TRBJ1-1; TRBD1 might be the D (5 bases). V dropped 0 bases and J dropped 0 bases, with 11 bases sitting between them. This CDR3 spans 16 amino acids. The germline gives CDR1 SGHTA, CDR2 FQGNSA. The CDR3, as DNA: TGTGCCAGCAGCTTAGCCCCGACAGCCATGAACACTGAAGCTTTCTTT. Translating it yields CASSLAPTAMNTEAFF.

This clonotype showed up many times. The chain couples TRBV28 to TRBJ2-3; TRBD1 is a possible D gene (6 bases). V was trimmed by 4 bases and J by 2 bases, leaving 10 bases between them. From germline, CDR1 is MDHEN and CDR2 SYDVKM. There are 14 residues in the CDR3. CDR3 region: CASSWDTLTDTQYF. In DNA, the CDR3 is TGTGCCAGCAGTTGGGACACCCTCACAGATACGCAGTATTTT. The variable domain in full, with the rest retrieved from reference TRBV28 and TRBJ2-3, is DVKVTQSSRYLVKRTGEKVFLECVQDMDHENMFWYRQDPGLGLRLIYFSYDVKMKEKGDIPEGYSVSREKKERFSLILESASTNQTSMYLCASSWDTLTDTQYFGPGTRLTVL.

This chain joins TRBV11-3 and TRBJ2-1, with TRBD2 identical over 13 bases. CDR3 length equals 18 residues. Trimming at V came to 5 bases and at J to 0 bases, leaving 7 bases not matched to a gene. CDR1 SGHNT and CDR2 YENEEA come from the germline V gene. The CDR3 protein is CASSHRTSGGSSYNEQFF. The CDR3 DNA reads TGTGCCAGCAGCCACCGGACTAGCGGGGGCAGCTCCTACAATGAGCAGTTCTTC. Full variable domain (rest looked up from reference TRBV11-3 and TRBJ2-1): EAGVVQSPRYKIIEKKQPVAFWCNPISGHNTLYWYLQNLGQGPELLIRYENEEAVDDSQLPKDRFSAERLKGVDSTLKIQPAELGDSAVYLCASSHRTSGGSSYNEQFFGPGTRLTVL.

This clonotype occurred a few times. The gene calls are TRBV6-1 and TRBJ2-1, with TRBD2 matching 11 bases. Trimming removed 5 bases from V and 0 bases from J; junction bases left unmatched: 6. CDR1 MNHNS and CDR2 SASEGT come from the germline V gene. The length of the CDR3 is 17 residues. The CDR3 is CASSRGLAGLSYNEQFF. The CDR3, as DNA: TGTGCCAGCAGTCGCGGACTAGCGGGTCTCTCCTACAATGAGCAGTTCTTC.

Points on this clonotype: Given the absence of the conserved phenylalanine or tryptophan at the CDR3 end, a read error is likely. This chain joins TRBV12-3 or TRBV12-4 and TRBJ1-4; TRBD1 agrees at 8 bases. The J segment lost 6 bases and the V segment lost 5 bases, leaving 5 bases of the junction unmatched. The CDR3 loop spans 14 amino acids. In nucleotides, the CDR3 is TGTGCCAGCAGTCCTACGGACAGGGATGAAAAACTGTTTTTG. Protein sequence: CASSPTDRDEKLFL.

This clonotype was observed a few times. The rearrangement joins TRBV5-5 to TRBJ2-7, with 7 bases aligning to TRBD1. Trimming cost V 4 bases and J 5 bases; bases outside gene matches: 9. Germline assignment: CDR1 SGHKS and CDR2 YYEKEE (reference sequence). This CDR3 is 14 amino acids long. The CDR3 region is CASSLGQGVNEQYF. CDR3 nucleotides: TGTGCCAGCAGCCTGGGCCAGGGGGTCAACGAGCAGTACTTC.

The chain combines TRBV6-6 with TRBJ1-1; D not resolved. The germline V gene has CDR1 MNHNY and CDR2 SVGAGI (reference sequence). This CDR3 comprises 11 residues. Trimming took 10 bases from V and 3 from J, leaving 9 bases between them. The CDR3 region has the DNA TGTGCCACCGGAGATTACACTGAAGCTTTCTTT. It is translated as CATGDYTEAFF.